The 27 T cell receptor beta chains below all came from one sample that was sequenced in a study of CD8 T cells in ankylosing spondylitis. TCRdb used MiXCR to reprocess the 5' RACE reads, holding one entry per CDR3 protein. Of about 39,000 distinct CDR3 sequences listed, about 3% were seen once; the top ten hold 2.8%. The sample consisted of blood, either unsorted or a sorted T cell fraction (not recorded which). Receptors were obtained from a male donor with ankylosing spondylitis or in good health (not recorded which).

This clonotype was counted many times. DNA of the CDR3: TGTGCCAGCAGCGATCAAGGGACTACGCGCTACAATGAGCAGTTCTTC. Translating it yields CASSDQGTTRYNEQFF. The chain carries TRBV9 and TRBJ2-1; 7 nucleotides align to TRBD2. With V trimmed by 3 bases and J by 3 bases, 9 bases remained unmatched. This CDR3 has 16 amino acids. The germline V gene encodes CDR1 SGDLS and CDR2 YYNGEE.

This clonotype came up many times. This sequence joins TRBV9 and TRBJ2-2; TRBD1 might be the D (5 bases). This CDR3 has 17 residues. Germline V gene lookup returns CDR1 SGDLS and CDR2 YYNGEE. V lost 0 bases and J 0 bases, leaving 12 bases between the germline ends. The CDR3 bases are TGTGCCAGCAGCGTAGTATCCCGACAGACGAACACCGGGGAGCTGTTTTTT. This translates into CASSVVSRQTNTGELFF.

Ten or more counts support this clonotype. V usage is TRBV9 and J usage is TRBJ2-3, with D possibly matching TRBD2 (7 bases). CDR3 size: 17 residues. The V and J ends lost 4 bases and 0 bases respectively, with 18 bases between them. Germline V lookup: CDR1 SGDLS, CDR2 YYNGEE. The DNA for the CDR3 is TGTGCCAGCAGCCCCCGAACGGGGGGCCCTAGCACAGATACGCAGTATTTT. This gives the protein CASSPRTGGPSTDTQYF.

This clonotype has ten or more counts. This chain joins TRBV9 and TRBJ1-1; the D gene is possibly TRBD1 (5 bases). This CDR3 contains 12 residues. Germline lookup yields CDR1 SGDLS and CDR2 YYNGEE. V lost 0 bases to trimming and J lost 8 bases, with 8 bases between them. CDR3 sequence: CASSVVEGEAFF. The CDR3 DNA reads TGTGCCAGCAGCGTAGTAGAGGGGGAAGCTTTCTTT.

This clonotype was detected ten times or more. The genes are TRBV9 and TRBJ2-1; 10 positions agree with TRBD2. The ends lost 0 bases at V and 3 bases at J; junction bases unmatched: 3. The germline gives CDR1 SGDLS, CDR2 YYNGEE. The length of the CDR3 is 16 residues. DNA of the CDR3: TGTGCCAGCAGCGTAGATAGCGGGGGGAGCTACAATGAGCAGTTCTTC. Amino acids: CASSVDSGGSYNEQFF.

This clonotype occurred many times. V and J are TRBV9 and TRBJ1-4; the D gene is possibly TRBD1 (6 bases). The CDR3 loop spans 16 amino acids. Per the germline V gene, CDR1 is SGDLS and CDR2 is YYNGEE. Trimming stripped 4 bases from V and 8 bases from J, with 21 bases between. CDR3 bases: TGTGCCAGCAGCCCCGAGAATGGGGGCCCTGGAGAAAAACTGTTTTTT. This sequence encodes CASSPENGGPGEKLFF.

This clonotype was detected many times. V is TRBV9 and J is TRBJ1-1, with no clear D. The ends were cut back, 0 bases at V and 5 bases at J, with 8 bases in the middle. The germline CDR1 and CDR2 sequences are SGDLS and YYNGEE. The CDR3 consists of 13 residues. The CDR3 region has the DNA TGTGCCAGCAGCGTAGATTCCGGGACTGAAGCTTTCTTT. It specifies CASSVDSGTEAFF.

This clonotype was picked up many times. The rearrangement links TRBV9 to TRBJ2-3; TRBD2 aligns across 7 bases. CDR3 length equals 16 residues. CDR1 and CDR2 (germline): SGDLS, YYNGEE. The V segment lost 1 base and the J segment 4 bases; nucleotides outside the gene matches: 9. CDR3 DNA sequence: TGTGCCAGCAGCGTAAGATCTGTGGCGGGAGCAGATACGCAGTATTTT. Translation gives CASSVRSVAGADTQYF.

This clonotype was detected many times. The chain couples TRBV9 to TRBJ2-2; D ambiguous. This CDR3 spans 14 amino acids. Trimming stripped 0 bases from V and 5 bases from J, with 8 bases between. Germline loops: CDR1 SGDLS, CDR2 YYNGEE. For the CDR3, the DNA is TGTGCCAGCAGCGTAGGGGGTGGGACCGGGGAGCTGTTTTTT. Translating gives CASSVGGGTGELFF.

This clonotype was detected many times. V and J are TRBV9 and TRBJ2-1; 8 bases align to TRBD2. Germline CDR1 reads SGDLS; CDR2 reads YYNGEE. After removal of 4 bases from V and 0 bases from J, the junction contained 18 bases not matched to a gene. The CDR3 consists of 20 residues. CDR3 sequence reads: CASSPHLAGSGLSSYNEQFF. The CDR3 DNA reads TGTGCCAGCAGCCCCCATCTAGCGGGCTCGGGATTGAGCTCCTACAATGAGCAGTTCTTC.

This clonotype was seen many times. The chain recombines TRBV9 with TRBJ1-1; no definite D call. The V and J ends lost 4 bases and 0 bases respectively, with 7 bases between them. CDR3 length: 13 residues. Looked up from germline, CDR1 is SGDLS and CDR2 is YYNGEE. The CDR3 nucleotides read TGTGCCAGCAGCCCTCGGGTGAACACTGAAGCTTTCTTT. It specifies CASSPRVNTEAFF.

This clonotype has at least ten counts. The V and J genes are TRBV9 and TRBJ2-5; maybe TRBD1 (6 bases). CDR1 SGDLS and CDR2 YYNGEE come from the germline V gene. The germline V and J ends were trimmed by 4 bases and 5 bases, with 18 bases remaining between them. The CDR3 consists of 15 residues. The CDR3 bases are TGTGCCAGCAGCACAAATGGACAGCTGGTGGAGACCCAGTACTTC. Translated: CASSTNGQLVETQYF.

This clonotype was seen ten or more times. J is TRBJ2-5 and V is TRBV9; D is undetermined. This CDR3 spans 12 amino acids. From germline, CDR1 is SGDLS and CDR2 YYNGEE. With 1 base removed from V and 5 bases from J, the gap between germline ends came to 6 bases. CDR3 coding DNA: TGTGCCAGCAGCGTACAGGATGAGACCCAGTACTTC. This translates into CASSVQDETQYF.

This clonotype appeared many times. This chain uses TRBV9 with TRBJ2-1; 14 nucleotides line up with TRBD2. Germline CDR1 reads SGDLS; CDR2 reads YYNGEE. Unmatched junction bases numbered 1, after V lost 2 bases and J lost 6 bases. This CDR3 is built from 15 residues. CDR3 residues: CASSVTSGRANEQFF. DNA of the CDR3: TGTGCCAGCAGCGTGACTAGCGGGAGGGCCAATGAGCAGTTCTTC.

This clonotype came up many times. J is TRBJ2-2 and V is TRBV9; D remains unclear. Germline assignment: CDR1 SGDLS and CDR2 YYNGEE. There are 14 residues in the CDR3. Trimming cost V 1 base and J 4 bases, with 8 bases left between them. In DNA, the CDR3 is TGTGCCAGCAGCGTACCCTCGGGCACCGGGGAGCTGTTTTTT. This gives the protein CASSVPSGTGELFF.

This clonotype has ten or more counts. V is TRBV9 and J is TRBJ2-3; D possibly matches TRBD1 or TRBD2 (6 bases each). From germline, CDR1 is SGDLS and CDR2 YYNGEE. CDR3 size: 16 residues. Trimming took off 3 bases at V and 3 bases at J, with 17 bases between the two ends. CDR3: CASSAVVGGLTDTQYF. CDR3 in DNA: TGTGCCAGCAGCGCTGTGGTGGGGGGCCTTACAGATACGCAGTATTTT.

This clonotype was recorded at least ten times. V gene TRBV9 combines with J gene TRBJ2-2; possibly TRBD1 for D (6 bases). This CDR3 has 16 residues. Germline values: CDR1 SGDLS, CDR2 YYNGEE. V lost 1 base and J 2 bases, leaving 12 bases between the germline ends. CDR3 in DNA: TGTGCCAGCAGCGTATCAGGGGCGCGAAACACCGGGGAGCTGTTTTTT. Translated, it gives CASSVSGARNTGELFF.

This clonotype was counted at least ten times. This sequence joins TRBV9 and TRBJ1-2, with 9 bases identical to TRBD1. The CDR3 runs 16 residues. The trim removed 3 bases at V and 5 bases at J, leaving 11 bases unmatched. The germline V gene encodes CDR1 SGDLS and CDR2 YYNGEE. CDR3 nucleotides: TGTGCCAGCAGCGGGAACACAGGGGGCTTAATGTATGGCTACACCTTC. This encodes CASSGNTGGLMYGYTF.

This clonotype has ten or more counts. CDR3 in DNA: TGTGCCAGCAGCGTAGTTACAGGGAACGGGGAGCTGTTTTTT. It specifies CASSVVTGNGELFF. The genes are TRBV9 and TRBJ2-2, with D maybe TRBD1 (6 bases). Trimming shortened V by 0 bases and J by 7 bases, and 10 bases separated the two germline ends. This CDR3 region has 14 residues. Germline V gene lookup returns CDR1 SGDLS and CDR2 YYNGEE.

This clonotype appeared many times. This rearrangement joins TRBV9 to TRBJ1-2; D might be TRBD1 (6 bases). Between the trimmed V and J ends, which lost 3 bases and 2 bases, there was a span of 17 bases. Per the germline V gene, CDR1 is SGDLS and CDR2 is YYNGEE. There are 16 residues in the CDR3. CDR3 sequence: CASSAQDSQFNYGYTF. As DNA, the CDR3 is TGTGCCAGCAGCGCCCAGGACAGCCAATTCAACTATGGCTACACCTTC.

This clonotype was seen ten or more times. This chain uses TRBV9 with TRBJ2-5; a weak D match, TRBD2 (6 bases). This CDR3 has 15 residues. V lost 3 bases and J 0 bases, leaving 12 bases between the germline ends. CDR1 SGDLS and CDR2 YYNGEE come from the germline V gene. CDR3 nucleotide sequence: TGTGCCAGCAGCGGGGAGGATACGTACCAAGAGACCCAGTACTTC. Translation: CASSGEDTYQETQYF.

This clonotype was observed at least ten times. The genes are TRBV9 and TRBJ2-3, with 11 bases lining up with TRBD2. Trimming at V came to 1 base and at J to 1 base, leaving 2 bases not matched to a gene. CDR1 and CDR2 from the germline V gene are SGDLS and YYNGEE. This CDR3 has 16 residues. The CDR3 DNA is TGTGCCAGCAGCGTAACACTAGCGGGGGGCACAGATACGCAGTATTTT. Protein product: CASSVTLAGGTDTQYF.

This clonotype was picked up many times. This chain joins TRBV9 and TRBJ2-5, with D perhaps matching TRBD2 (6 bases). This CDR3 contains 15 residues. Germline values: CDR1 SGDLS, CDR2 YYNGEE. V lost 0 bases, J lost 1 base, and 10 bases lay in between. The CDR3 DNA is TGTGCCAGCAGCGTAGCTACTAGCCGCCAAGAGACCCAGTACTTC. Translating it yields CASSVATSRQETQYF.

This clonotype was seen many times. The rearrangement links TRBV9 to TRBJ2-1; D remains ambiguous. There are 13 residues in the CDR3. The germline gives CDR1 SGDLS, CDR2 YYNGEE. V shed 0 bases and J shed 8 bases, with 9 bases lying between them. This CDR3 is CASSVVVYDEQFF. The CDR3 bases are TGTGCCAGCAGCGTAGTTGTGTATGATGAGCAGTTCTTC. The full variable domain, with the rest looked up from reference TRBV9 and TRBJ2-1, is DSGVTQTPKHLITATGQRVTLRCSPRSGDLSVYWYQQSLDQGLQFLIQYYNGEERAKGNILERFSAQQFPDLHSELNLSSLELGDSALYFCASSVVVYDEQFFGPGTRLTVL.

This clonotype was counted many times. The chain joins TRBV6-4 to TRBJ1-6; possibly TRBD1 for D (6 bases). The CDR3 has 16 residues. Germline V gene sequence: CDR1 MRHNA, CDR2 SNTAGT. V shed 5 bases and J shed 1 base, with 12 bases lying between them. Here the CDR3 DNA reads TGTGCCAGCAGTAATACAGGGAAATCCTATAATTCACCCCTCCACTTT. Translating gives CASSNTGKSYNSPLHF.

This clonotype was detected ten times or more. The V call is TRBV9, the J call TRBJ2-2; 12 nucleotides match TRBD2. Germline-derived CDR1 and CDR2 are SGDLS and YYNGEE. This CDR3 comprises 19 residues. V shed 1 base, J shed 4 bases, and the junction held 11 bases outside the gene matches. CDR3 nucleotides: TGTGCCAGCAGCGTAAGGTCGCTAGCGGGGGGGCCCGGCACCGGGGAGCTGTTTTTT. It specifies CASSVRSLAGGPGTGELFF.

Many counts were recorded for this clonotype. V is TRBV9 and J is TRBJ1-5, with D possibly being TRBD1 (6 bases). CDR1 SGDLS and CDR2 YYNGEE come from the germline V gene. V lost 3 bases and J 5 bases, leaving 12 bases between the germline ends. The CDR3 has 14 residues. The CDR3 is CASSAGHRDQPQHF. CDR3 DNA sequence: TGTGCCAGCAGCGCGGGACATCGGGATCAGCCCCAGCATTTT.